This T cell receptor beta chain emerged from a study of T cells in women clearing cervical HPV infection (dated by TCRdb to the late 2010s). With regard to the full study: The cases were 25 women with histologically confirmed HPV16-related CIN3 or worse, and 2 of those women had invasive cancers. Controls were around 23 women whose single incident HPV16 infection cleared within 12 months without precancer or cancer developing. Blood from cases was drawn at the visit where the lesion was first identified, while blood from controls was drawn once the infection was no longer detected. For cases, the median interval between lesion detection and blood sampling was roughly 150 days, with an interquartile range of roughly 80 to 230 days. Since only a few of the women had HLA typing available, the possibility that HLA type was acting as a confounder could not be ruled out. Nested within Costa Rica's Guanacaste HPV Natural History Study, an exploratory proof-of-principle case-control study compared TCR repertoires across cervical HPV16 outcomes. Cases and controls were matched on year of sample collection and on age within five years. A median age of about 30 years was observed in cases versus more than 37 in controls, and no significant differences in baseline characteristics were found. The parent cohort enrolled over 8,500 women aged 18 or older in Guanacaste, Costa Rica, in about 1992 to 1995 and followed the women for roughly seven years. Five blinded duplicates per group were added as quality controls, giving about 60 samples: 50 or so participants and 10 replicates. Points the paper makes about the study in general: Because the number of T cells per sample was unknown, the richness differences could reflect varying T-cell content rather than repertoire biology. Lower TRBV6-7 relative abundance was observed in cases than in controls (around 0.1% versus 0.15%; Bonferroni P = 0.0008). By combining richness with V gene abundances, random forest classifiers separated cases from controls with an estimated AUC of 0.75 to 0.85. The cross-sectional design could not show whether associations preceded infection or resulted from it; effector/memory subsets and HPV-specific T cells were not isolated. Across sequencing depths, CIN3+ cases showed significantly higher TCR repertoire richness than controls, but evenness did not differ between the groups.

Concerning this clone itself: This receptor's antigen is unknown. The sequenced fragment ends 3 residues before the CDR3 boundary, so the rest is inferred from the germline J gene.

Every participant had a single incident cervical HPV16 infection, and prevalent HPV16 infections were excluded. Cervical HPV DNA was detected with MY09/MY11 PCR, and genotyping was done with dot-blot hybridization. Fifteen mL of heparinized blood were centrifuged, and the buffy coat was aliquoted, frozen at -30°C, then stored at -80°C. QIAGEN kits were used to extract genomic DNA from buffy coat specimens. Sequences MNHNS (CDR1) and SASEGT (CDR2) are obtained from the germline V gene. V and J are trimmed by 3 bases and 6 bases, and the gene matches miss 9 bases of the junction. There are 16 amino acids in the CDR3, from cysteine to phenylalanine inclusive. Shown are 39 bases from within the CDR3, in frame from base 1. The immunoSEQ assay used multiplex PCR to amplify TCR beta CDR3 regions from an average of around 1,200 ng of genomic DNA per sample. Primer bias was corrected in the assay by using a complete synthetic TCR repertoire to establish an amplification baseline. The amplicons were sequenced using the Illumina platform. As for the original processing: Error correction of the sequences involved clustering with frequency ratios plus a modified nearest-neighbor algorithm, after which the sequences were analyzed in the immunoSEQ Analyzer using IMGT gene definitions. TCR richness and evenness were averaged over 20 rarefaction repeats at each rarefaction depth, excluding samples with fewer sequences than the depth. Relative abundances of V, D and J genes were compared between groups using Wilcoxon rank sum tests, with FDR correction applied. Blinded duplicates gave an intraclass correlation of around 95% for TCR richness and an average of roughly 76% across around 70 gene segments. In its TCRdb copy, this immuneACCESS table keeps in-frame sequences only and misses some clones. Where compared with another copy, unresolved V genes explain less than half of these, and the others have no known cause. V, J and clone size reflect that table, while D and trimming were determined from the DNA. This sample's table carries 18,000 or so clones. 13% to 15% of the sample comes from the top ten.

The sequence derives from a woman aged 18-69 years with a cervical HPV16 infection that either progressed to CIN3+ or cleared (not recorded which). The sequencing sample was made of blood buffy coat. The receptor chain draws on TRBV6-1 and TRBJ2-2, with TRBD1 matching 8 junction bases. The CDR3 here reads CASSDRRYRGSGELFF. The sequenced CDR3 bases are TGTGCCAGCAGTGATCGAAGATACAGGGGGTCCGGGGAG.